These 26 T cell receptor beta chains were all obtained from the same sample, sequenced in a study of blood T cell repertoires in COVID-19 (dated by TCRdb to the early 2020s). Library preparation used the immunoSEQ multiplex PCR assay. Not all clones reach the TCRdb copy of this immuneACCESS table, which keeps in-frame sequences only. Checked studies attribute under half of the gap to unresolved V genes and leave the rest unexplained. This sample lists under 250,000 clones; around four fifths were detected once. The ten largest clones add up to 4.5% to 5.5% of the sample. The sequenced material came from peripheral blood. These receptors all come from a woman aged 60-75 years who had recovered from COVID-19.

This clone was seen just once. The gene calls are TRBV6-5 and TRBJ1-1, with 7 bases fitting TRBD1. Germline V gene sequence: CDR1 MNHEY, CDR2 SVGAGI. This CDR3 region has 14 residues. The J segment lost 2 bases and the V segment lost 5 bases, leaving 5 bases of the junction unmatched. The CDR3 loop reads CASSLTGANTEAFF. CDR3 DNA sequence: TGTGCCAGCAGTCTAACAGGGGCCAACACTGAAGCTTTCTTT.

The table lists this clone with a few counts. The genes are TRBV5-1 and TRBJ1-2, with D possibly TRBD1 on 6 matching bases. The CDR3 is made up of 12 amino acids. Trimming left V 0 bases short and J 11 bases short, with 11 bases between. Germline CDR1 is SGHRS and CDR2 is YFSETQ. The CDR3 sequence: CASSLVGRGYTF. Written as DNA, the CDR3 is TGCGCCAGCAGCTTGGTAGGCAGGGGATACACCTTC.

The CDR3, as DNA: TGTGCCAGCAGCCGCCCGGAGACCTACGAGCAGTACTTC. It yields the protein CASSRPETYEQYF. J is TRBJ2-7 and V is TRBV7-8; no reliable D call. CDR1 is SGHVS, CDR2 FQNEAQ, per germline. The CDR3 has 13 amino acids. Trimming stripped 5 bases from V and 2 bases from J, with 10 bases between.

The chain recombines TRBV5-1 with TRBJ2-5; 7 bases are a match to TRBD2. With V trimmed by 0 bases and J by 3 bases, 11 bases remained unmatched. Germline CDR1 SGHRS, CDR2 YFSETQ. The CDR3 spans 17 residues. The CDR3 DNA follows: TGCGCCAGCAGCTTGGTTAATCGTGGCGGGAGAGAAGAGACCCAGTACTTC. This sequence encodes CASSLVNRGGREETQYF. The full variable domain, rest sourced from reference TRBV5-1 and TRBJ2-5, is KAGVTQTPRYLIKTRGQQVTLSCSPISGHRSVSWYQQTPGQGLQFLFEYFSETQRNKGNFPGRFSGRQFSNSRSEMNVSTLELGDSALYLCASSLVNRGGREETQYFGPGTRLLVL.

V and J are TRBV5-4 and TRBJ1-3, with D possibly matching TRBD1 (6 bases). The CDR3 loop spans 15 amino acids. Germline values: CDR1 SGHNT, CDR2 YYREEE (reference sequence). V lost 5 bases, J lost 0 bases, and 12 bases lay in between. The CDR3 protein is CASSYGQSSGNTIYF. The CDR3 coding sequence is TGTGCCAGCAGTTATGGACAGAGCTCTGGAAACACCATATATTTT.

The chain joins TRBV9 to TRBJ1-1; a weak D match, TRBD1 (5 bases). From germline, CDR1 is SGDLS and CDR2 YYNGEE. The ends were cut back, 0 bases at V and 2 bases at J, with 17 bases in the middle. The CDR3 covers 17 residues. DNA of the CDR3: TGTGCCAGCAGCGTAGCCCCAAATGGGGCTATTAACACTGAAGCTTTCTTT. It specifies CASSVAPNGAINTEAFF.

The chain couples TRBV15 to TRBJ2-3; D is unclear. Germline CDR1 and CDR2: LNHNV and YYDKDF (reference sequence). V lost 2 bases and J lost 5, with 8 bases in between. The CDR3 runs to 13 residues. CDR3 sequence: CATSRRLRDTQYF. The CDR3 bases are TGTGCCACCAGCAGACGACTGCGAGATACGCAGTATTTT. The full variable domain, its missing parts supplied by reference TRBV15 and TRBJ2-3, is DAMVIQNPRYQVTQFGKPVTLSCSQTLNHNVMYWYQQKSSQAPKLLFHYYDKDFNNEADTPDNFQSRRPNTSFCFLDIRSPGLGDTAMYLCATSRRLRDTQYFGPGTRLTVL.

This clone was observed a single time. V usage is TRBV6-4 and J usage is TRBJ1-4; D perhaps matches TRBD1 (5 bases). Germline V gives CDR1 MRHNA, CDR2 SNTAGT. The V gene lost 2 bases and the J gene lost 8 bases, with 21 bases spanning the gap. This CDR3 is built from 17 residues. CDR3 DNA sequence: TGTGCCAGCAGTGACCGGGGGGTCCTTCGGCAGGTCGAAAAACTGTTTTTT. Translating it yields CASSDRGVLRQVEKLFF.

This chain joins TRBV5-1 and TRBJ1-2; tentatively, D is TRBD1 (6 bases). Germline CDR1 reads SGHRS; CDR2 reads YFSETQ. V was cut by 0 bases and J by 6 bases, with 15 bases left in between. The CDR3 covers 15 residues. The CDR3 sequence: CASSLVGEGVDGYTF. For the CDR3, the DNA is TGCGCCAGCAGCTTGGTAGGCGAGGGGGTCGATGGCTACACCTTC.

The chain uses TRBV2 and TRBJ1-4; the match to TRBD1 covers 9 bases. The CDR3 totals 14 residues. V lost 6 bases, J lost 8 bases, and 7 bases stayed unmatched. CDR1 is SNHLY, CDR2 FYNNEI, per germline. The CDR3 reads CASRGTGGREKLFF. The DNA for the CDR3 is TGTGCCAGCAGAGGAACAGGGGGCAGAGAAAAACTGTTTTTT.

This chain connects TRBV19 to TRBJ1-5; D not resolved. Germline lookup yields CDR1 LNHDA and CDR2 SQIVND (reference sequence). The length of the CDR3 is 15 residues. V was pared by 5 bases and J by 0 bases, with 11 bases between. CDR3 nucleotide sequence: TGTGCCAGTAGTTCCGGATGGGCTAGCAATCAGCCCCAGCATTTT. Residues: CASSSGWASNQPQHF.

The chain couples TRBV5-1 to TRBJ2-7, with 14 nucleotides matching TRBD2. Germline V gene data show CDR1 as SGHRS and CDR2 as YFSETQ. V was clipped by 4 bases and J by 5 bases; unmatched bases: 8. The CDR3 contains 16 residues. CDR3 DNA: TGCGCCAGCAGCCCGGGACTAGCGGGGGTCTTCGACGAGCAGTACTTC. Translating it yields CASSPGLAGVFDEQYF.

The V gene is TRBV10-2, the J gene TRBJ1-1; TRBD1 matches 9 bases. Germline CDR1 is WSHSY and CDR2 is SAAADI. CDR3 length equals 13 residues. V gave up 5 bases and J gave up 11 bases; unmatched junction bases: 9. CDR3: CASSREQGADAFF. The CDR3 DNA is TGCGCCAGCAGTAGGGAACAGGGGGCGGACGCTTTCTTT.

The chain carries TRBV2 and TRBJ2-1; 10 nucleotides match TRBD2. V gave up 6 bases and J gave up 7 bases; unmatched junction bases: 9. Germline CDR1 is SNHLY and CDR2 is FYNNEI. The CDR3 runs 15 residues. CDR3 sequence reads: CASRGNSGGENEQFF. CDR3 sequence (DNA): TGTGCCAGCAGAGGGAACAGCGGGGGGGAAAATGAGCAGTTCTTC.

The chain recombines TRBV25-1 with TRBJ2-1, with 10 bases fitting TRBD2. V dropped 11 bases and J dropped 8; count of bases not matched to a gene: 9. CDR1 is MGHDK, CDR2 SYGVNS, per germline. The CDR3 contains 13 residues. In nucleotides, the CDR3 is TGTGCCGCTAGGCTAGCGGGAGAGGATGAGCAGTTCTTC. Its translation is CAARLAGEDEQFF.

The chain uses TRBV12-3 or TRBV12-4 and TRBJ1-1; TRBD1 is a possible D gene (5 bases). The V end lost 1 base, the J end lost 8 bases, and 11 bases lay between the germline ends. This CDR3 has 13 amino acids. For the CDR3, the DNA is TGTGCCAGCAGTTTAGGAGCAGGGCCAGAAGCTTTCTTT. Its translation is CASSLGAGPEAFF.

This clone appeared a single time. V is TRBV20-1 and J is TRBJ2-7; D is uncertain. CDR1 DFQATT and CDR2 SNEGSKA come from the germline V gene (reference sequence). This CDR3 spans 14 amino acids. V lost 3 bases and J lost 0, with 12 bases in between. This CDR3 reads CSASPPESSYEQYF. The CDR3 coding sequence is TGCAGTGCTAGTCCCCCGGAGAGCTCCTACGAGCAGTACTTC.

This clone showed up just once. CDR3 in DNA: TGTGCCAGCAGCCCGAATGTGGGCCTGAACACAGATACGCAGTATTTT. Translated, it gives CASSPNVGLNTDTQYF. The chain has TRBV9 and TRBJ2-3; D call uncertain. Germline loops: CDR1 SGDLS, CDR2 YYNGEE. The CDR3 length is 16 residues. Trimming cost V 4 bases and J 2 bases, with 17 bases left between them.

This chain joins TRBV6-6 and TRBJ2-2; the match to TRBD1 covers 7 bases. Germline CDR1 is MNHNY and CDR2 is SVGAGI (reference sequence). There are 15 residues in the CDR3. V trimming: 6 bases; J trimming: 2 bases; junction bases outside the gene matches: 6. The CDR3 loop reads CASRDGTDNTGELFF. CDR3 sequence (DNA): TGTGCCAGCAGGGATGGGACAGACAACACCGGGGAGCTGTTTTTT.

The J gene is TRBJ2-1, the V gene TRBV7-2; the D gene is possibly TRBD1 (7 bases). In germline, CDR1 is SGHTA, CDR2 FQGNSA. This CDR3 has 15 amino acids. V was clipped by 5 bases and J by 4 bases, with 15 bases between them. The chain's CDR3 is CASSHQGGPYNEQFF. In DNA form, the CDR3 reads TGTGCCAGCAGCCACCAGGGGGGACCTTACAATGAGCAGTTCTTC.

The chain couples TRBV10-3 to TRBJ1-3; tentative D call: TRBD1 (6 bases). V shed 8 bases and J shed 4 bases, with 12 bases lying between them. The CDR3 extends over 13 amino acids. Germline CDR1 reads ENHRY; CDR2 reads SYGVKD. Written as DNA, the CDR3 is TGTGCCATCGGACAGTTTTCGGGAAACACCATATATTTT. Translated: CAIGQFSGNTIYF.

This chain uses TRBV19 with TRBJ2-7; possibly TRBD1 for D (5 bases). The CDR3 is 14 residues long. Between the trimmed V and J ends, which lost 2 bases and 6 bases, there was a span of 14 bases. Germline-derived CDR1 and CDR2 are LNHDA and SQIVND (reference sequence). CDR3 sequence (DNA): TGTGCCAGTAGTATACAGGGTTTTGGAGCCGAGCAGTACTTC. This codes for CASSIQGFGAEQYF.

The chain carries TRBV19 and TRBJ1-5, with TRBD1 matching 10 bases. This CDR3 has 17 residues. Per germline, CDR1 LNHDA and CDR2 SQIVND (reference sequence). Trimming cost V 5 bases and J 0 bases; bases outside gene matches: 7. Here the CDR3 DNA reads TGTGCCAGTAGTTCCTACGGGACAGGGGATAGCAATCAGCCCCAGCATTTT. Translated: CASSSYGTGDSNQPQHF.

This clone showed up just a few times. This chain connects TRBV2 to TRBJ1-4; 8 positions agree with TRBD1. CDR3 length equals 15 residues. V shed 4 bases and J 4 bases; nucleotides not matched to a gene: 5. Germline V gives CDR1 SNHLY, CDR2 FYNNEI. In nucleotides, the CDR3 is TGTGCCAGCAGTGTGGACAGGGCGAATAATGAAAAACTGTTTTTT. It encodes CASSVDRANNEKLFF. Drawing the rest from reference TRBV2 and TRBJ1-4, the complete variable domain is EPEVTQTPSHQVTQMGQEVILRCVPISNHLYFYWYRQILGQKVEFLVSFYNNEISEKSEIFDDQFSVERPDGSNFTLKIRSTKLEDSAMYFCASSVDRANNEKLFFGSGTQLSVL.

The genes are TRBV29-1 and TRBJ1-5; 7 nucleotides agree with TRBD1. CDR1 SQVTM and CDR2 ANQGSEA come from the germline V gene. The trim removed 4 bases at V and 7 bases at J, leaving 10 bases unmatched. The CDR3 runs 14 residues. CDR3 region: CSVVVGTEGQPQHF. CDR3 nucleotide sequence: TGCAGCGTTGTGGTCGGGACAGAGGGACAGCCCCAGCATTTT.

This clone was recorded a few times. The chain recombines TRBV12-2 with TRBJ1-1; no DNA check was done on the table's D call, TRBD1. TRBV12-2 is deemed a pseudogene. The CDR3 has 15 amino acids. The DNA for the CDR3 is TGTGCAAGTCTCTACAGGGCGGCTATGGACACTGAAGCTTTCTTT. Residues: CASLYRAAMDTEAFF.